Following are 25 T cell receptor beta chains from one sample sequenced in a study of cytomegalovirus exposure and HLA in healthy donors. Primers: 60 Vbeta forward and 13 Jbeta reverse. Assay used: immunoSEQ multiplex PCR; TCRdb lists only in-frame clones, some missing. Among more than 150,000 clones listed, more than 65% were seen once. The sample comprised PBMCs. Receptors were obtained from a girl between 2 and 10 years old in good health and CMV-seropositive.

This clone was observed a few times. The rearrangement links TRBV11-2 to TRBJ2-7, with D possibly TRBD2 on 5 matching bases. The CDR3 length is 14 residues. V shed 7 bases and J shed 3 bases, with 16 bases lying between them. The V gene's germline CDR1 is SGHAT and CDR2 FQNNGV. CDR3 region: CASNRLSGRYEQYF. The CDR3 DNA is TGTGCCAGCAACCGACTAAGCGGTCGCTACGAGCAGTACTTC.

The chain carries TRBV6-5 and TRBJ2-7; 8 bases map to TRBD2. Germline assignment: CDR1 MNHEY and CDR2 SVGAGI. The CDR3 length is 14 residues. The J segment lost 7 bases and the V segment lost 5 bases, leaving 10 bases of the junction unmatched. CDR3 bases: TGTGCCAGCAGTAAACCGGGACTAGTCGGGGAGCAGTACTTC. This translates into CASSKPGLVGEQYF.

The CDR3 sequence: CASSVTGLEETGELFF. In DNA, the CDR3 is TGTGCCAGCAGCGTGACAGGGTTAGAGGAGACCGGGGAGCTGTTTTTT. The chain has TRBV7-3 and TRBJ2-2; TRBD1 agrees at 7 bases. CDR1 SGHTA and CDR2 FQGTGA come from the germline V gene. The junction had 11 bases not matched to a gene; V was cut back by 5 bases and J by 5 bases. The CDR3 length is 16 residues.

The V call is TRBV5-1, the J call TRBJ2-3; possible D gene TRBD1, 6 bases. CDR1 is SGHRS and CDR2 is YFSETQ in the germline V gene. CDR3 length equals 17 residues. V lost 0 bases, J lost 8 bases, and 22 bases lay in between. The CDR3 here is CASSLGGTTRAGGTQYF. CDR3 DNA sequence: TGCGCCAGCAGCTTGGGTGGGACAACCAGGGCGGGTGGTACGCAGTATTTT.

This clone was counted between two and nine times. This rearrangement joins TRBV5-4 to TRBJ2-6; TRBD2 is a possible D gene (5 bases). The germline V gene has CDR1 SGHNT and CDR2 YYREEE (reference sequence). This CDR3 is built from 16 residues. V lost 3 bases and J lost 4, with 14 bases in between. CDR3 in DNA: TGTGCCAGCAGCTCACCTGACTACAGCGGGGCCAACGTCCTGACTTTC. It specifies CASSSPDYSGANVLTF.

The genes are TRBV6-1 and TRBJ2-2; D perhaps matches TRBD2 (5 bases). This CDR3 region has 16 residues. V was pared by 0 bases and J by 3 bases, with 11 bases between. CDR1 and CDR2 (germline): MNHNS, SASEGT. CDR3: CASSEAGGLDTGELFF. In DNA, the CDR3 is TGTGCCAGCAGTGAAGCCGGAGGTTTAGACACCGGGGAGCTGTTTTTT.

The chain links TRBV7-8 to TRBJ1-2; D gene ambiguous. Germline V gene lookup returns CDR1 SGHVS and CDR2 FQNEAQ. This CDR3 comprises 15 residues. Trimming pared 2 bases from V and 4 bases from J, leaving 14 bases between. The CDR3 loop is CASSLHRLTPYGYTF. CDR3 in DNA: TGTGCCAGCAGCTTACATAGACTGACGCCCTATGGCTACACCTTC.

The genes are TRBV5-4 and TRBJ2-3; a possible D gene is TRBD1 (5 bases). V lost 0 bases and J 5 bases, leaving 7 bases between the germline ends. Germline CDR1 SGHNT, CDR2 YYREEE (reference sequence). The CDR3 has 13 amino acids. CDR3 protein: CASSLGGRDTQYF. CDR3 bases: TGTGCCAGCAGCTTGGGGGGCAGAGATACGCAGTATTTT.

The chain recombines TRBV14 with TRBJ2-3; 8 nucleotides agree with TRBD2. The V and J ends lost 6 bases and 3 bases, in that order; junction bases with no gene match: 5. The CDR3 length is 14 residues. The germline V gene encodes CDR1 SGHDN and CDR2 FVKESK. The CDR3 DNA reads as TGTGCCAGCAGACCTCGGGGGGGGACAGATACGCAGTATTTT. This sequence encodes CASRPRGGTDTQYF.

In DNA, the CDR3 is TGTGCCAGCAGTAGCGGGAGGGGAAACACCGGGGAGCTGTTTTTT. Its protein is CASSSGRGNTGELFF. The V and J genes are TRBV28 and TRBJ2-2; 10 bases are shared with TRBD2. CDR1 and CDR2 (germline): MDHEN, SYDVKM. J gave up 2 bases and V 5 bases, and 2 bases lay outside the gene matches. CDR3 size: 15 residues.

This clone was seen only once. V and J are TRBV4-2 and TRBJ2-5; D may be TRBD2 (5 bases). Gene TRBJ2-7 matches the end of the DNA better, so the J call may be wrong. Germline V CDR1 and CDR2: LGHNA, YNFKEQ. The CDR3 covers 14 residues. The CDR3 loop is CASSQARAAAEQYF. The CDR3 DNA reads as TGTGCCAGCAGCCAAGCAAGGGCAGCGGCCGAGCAGTACTTC.

This chain links TRBV2 with TRBJ1-2; D is undetermined. V was pared by 2 bases and J by 3 bases, with 7 bases between. CDR3 size: 13 residues. Germline V gives CDR1 SNHLY, CDR2 FYNNEI. As DNA, the CDR3 is TGTGCCAGCAGTGAATCGGGAGACTATGGCTACACCTTC. Its protein is CASSESGDYGYTF.

The rearrangement uses TRBV18 and TRBJ2-1; D possibly corresponds to TRBD1 (6 bases). In germline, CDR1 is KGHSH, CDR2 LQKENI. V was pared by 3 bases and J by 7 bases, with 16 bases between. There are 15 residues in the CDR3. The CDR3 DNA reads TGTGCCAGCTCACCTGGACAGAATCTGCAGAATGAGCAGTTCTTC. This sequence encodes CASSPGQNLQNEQFF. The whole variable domain, filled in from reference TRBV18 and TRBJ2-1, reads NAGVMQNPRHLVRRRGQEARLRCSPMKGHSHVYWYRQLPEEGLKFMVYLQKENIIDESGMPKERFSAEFPKEGPSILRIQQVVRGDSAAYFCASSPGQNLQNEQFFGPGTRLTVL.

CDR3 sequence: CASSYTGVRNTEAFF. Written as DNA, the CDR3 is TGTGCCAGCAGTTACACAGGGGTTCGGAACACTGAAGCTTTCTTT. The chain joins TRBV6-6 to TRBJ1-1, with 7 bases lining up with TRBD1. V lost 2 bases, J lost 1 base, and 4 bases stayed unmatched. This CDR3 comprises 15 residues. Germline CDR1 MNHNY, CDR2 SVGAGI (reference sequence).

This chain connects TRBV30 to TRBJ2-3, with 7 bases matching TRBD2. Germline V gives CDR1 GTSNPN, CDR2 SVGIG (reference sequence). This CDR3 region has 15 residues. With V trimmed by 6 bases and J by 1 base, 10 bases remained unmatched. CDR3 residues: CACLSRRERTDTQYF. The DNA of the CDR3 is TGTGCCTGCCTAAGTCGGCGGGAGCGCACAGATACGCAGTATTTT.

About this clone: As the CDR3 is not closed by the conserved phenylalanine or tryptophan, this likely results from a read error. The V gene is TRBV5-8, the J gene TRBJ1-1; D unclear. The CDR3 spans 12 residues. V dropped 3 bases and J dropped 10 bases, with 13 bases sitting between them. From germline, CDR1 is SGHTS and CDR2 YDEGEE. CDR3 residues: CASSSWYSGAFV. The CDR3 DNA sequence: TGTGCCAGCAGCTCCTGGTACAGCGGAGCTTTCGTT.

This chain connects TRBV19 to TRBJ2-1; D unclear. This CDR3 region has 14 residues. Per the germline V gene, CDR1 is LNHDA and CDR2 is SQIVND (reference sequence). V shed 2 bases and J shed 2 bases, with 7 bases lying between them. In DNA form, the CDR3 reads TGTGCCAGTAGTATAACAGCCACCTACAATGAGCAGTTCTTC. As protein: CASSITATYNEQFF.

The V gene is TRBV9, the J gene TRBJ2-2, with TRBD1 as a possible D gene (5 bases). Trimming removed 4 bases from V and 5 bases from J, with 21 bases in between. Germline V gene data show CDR1 as SGDLS and CDR2 as YYNGEE. The CDR3 sequence is 17 residues long. The DNA for the CDR3 is TGTGCCAGCAGCCCCAGGGTTATGACGCTCCCTACCGGGGAGCTGTTTTTT. It is translated as CASSPRVMTLPTGELFF.

There are a few counts of this clone. This chain connects TRBV7-8 to TRBJ2-1; a weak D match, TRBD2 (6 bases). Trimming removed 2 bases at V and 7 bases at J, with 12 bases between. The CDR3 is made up of 14 amino acids. Germline loops: CDR1 SGHVS, CDR2 FQNEAQ. Here the CDR3 reads CASSLLSGRNEQFF. The CDR3 nucleotides are TGTGCCAGCAGCTTATTGAGCGGGCGAAATGAGCAGTTCTTC.

The J gene is TRBJ1-2, the V gene TRBV11-3; 9 bases align to TRBD1. This CDR3 contains 16 residues. V trimming: 2 bases; J trimming: 5 bases; junction bases outside the gene matches: 9. Germline lookup yields CDR1 SGHNT and CDR2 YENEEA. The CDR3, as DNA: TGTGCCAGCAGCTTAAGGTGGGGACAGGGACCTTATGGCTACACCTTC. Its protein is CASSLRWGQGPYGYTF.

The CDR3 sequence: CASSQVLAGDHTDTQYF. CDR3 DNA: TGTGCCAGCAGCCAAGTTCTAGCGGGAGACCACACAGATACGCAGTATTTT. The rearrangement links TRBV4-2 to TRBJ2-3, with TRBD2 identical over 10 bases. Germline V CDR1 and CDR2: LGHNA, YNFKEQ. This CDR3 has 17 residues. V lost 1 base and J lost 2; bases outside the gene matches: 6.

V is TRBV28 and J is TRBJ1-1, with a possible D match to TRBD1 (5 bases). The CDR3 consists of 14 residues. V gave up 3 bases and J gave up 4 bases, with 12 bases separating them. Germline CDR1 and CDR2: MDHEN and SYDVKM. CDR3 protein: CASSFVGRRTEAFF. In nucleotides, the CDR3 is TGTGCCAGCAGTTTTGTGGGGCGCCGCACTGAAGCTTTCTTT.

The sample holds a few counts of this clone. The chain carries TRBV5-1 and TRBJ1-1; weak D call: TRBD1 (5 bases). The V gene lost 1 base and the J gene lost 4 bases, with 14 bases spanning the gap. From germline, CDR1 is SGHRS and CDR2 YFSETQ. The CDR3 contains 15 residues. The CDR3 DNA is TGCGCCAGCAGCTTGCATCAGGGTCTGAGCACTGAAGCTTTCTTT. Its translation is CASSLHQGLSTEAFF.

This clone has a single count. The chain employs TRBV7-8 and TRBJ2-5; 8 nucleotides match TRBD2. CDR1 and CDR2 from the germline V gene are SGHVS and FQNEAQ. The CDR3 runs 17 residues. The V segment lost 1 base and the J segment 2 bases; nucleotides outside the gene matches: 9. CDR3 nucleotides: TGTGCCAGCAGCTTAGTCTTCACTAGCGGAATTCAAGAGACCCAGTACTTC. The encoded protein is CASSLVFTSGIQETQYF.

This clone came up once. V usage is TRBV9 and J usage is TRBJ2-7, with TRBD2 identical over 9 bases. Trimming at V came to 3 bases and at J to 2 bases, leaving 21 bases not matched to a gene. CDR3 length: 20 amino acids. Germline CDR1 reads SGDLS; CDR2 reads YYNGEE. The CDR3 DNA is TGTGCCAGCAGCGGGGGACACCCGGGACTAGCTTCTATAAGGACCTACGAGCAGTACTTC. This gives the protein CASSGGHPGLASIRTYEQYF.